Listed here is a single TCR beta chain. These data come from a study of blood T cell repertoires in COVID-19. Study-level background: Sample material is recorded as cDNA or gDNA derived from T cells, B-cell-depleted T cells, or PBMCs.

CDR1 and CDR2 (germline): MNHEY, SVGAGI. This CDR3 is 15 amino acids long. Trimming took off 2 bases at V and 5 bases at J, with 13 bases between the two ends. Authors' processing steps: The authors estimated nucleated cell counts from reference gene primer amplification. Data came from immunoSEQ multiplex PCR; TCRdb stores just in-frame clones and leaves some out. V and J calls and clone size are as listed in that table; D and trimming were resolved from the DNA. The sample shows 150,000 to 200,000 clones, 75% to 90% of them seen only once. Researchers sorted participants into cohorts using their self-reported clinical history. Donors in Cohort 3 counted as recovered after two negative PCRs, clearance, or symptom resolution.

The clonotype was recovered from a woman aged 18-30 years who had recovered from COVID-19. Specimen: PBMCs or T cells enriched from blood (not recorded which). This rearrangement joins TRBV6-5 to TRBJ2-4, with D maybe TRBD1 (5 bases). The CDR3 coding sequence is TGTGCCAGCAGTTACGCGCAGGGTGGGGAAAACATTCAGTACTTC. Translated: CASSYAQGGENIQYF.